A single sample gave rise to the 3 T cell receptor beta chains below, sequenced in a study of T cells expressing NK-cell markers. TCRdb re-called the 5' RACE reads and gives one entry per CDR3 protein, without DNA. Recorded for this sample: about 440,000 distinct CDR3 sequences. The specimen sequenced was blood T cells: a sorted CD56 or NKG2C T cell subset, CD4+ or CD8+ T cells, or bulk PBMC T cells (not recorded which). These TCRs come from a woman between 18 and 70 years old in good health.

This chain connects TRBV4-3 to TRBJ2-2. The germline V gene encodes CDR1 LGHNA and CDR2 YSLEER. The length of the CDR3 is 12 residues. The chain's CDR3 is CASSHPYGELFF.

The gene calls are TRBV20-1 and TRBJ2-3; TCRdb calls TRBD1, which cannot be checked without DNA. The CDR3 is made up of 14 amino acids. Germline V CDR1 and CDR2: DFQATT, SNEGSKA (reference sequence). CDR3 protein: CSATDRAPGDTQYF.

CDR3 in amino acids: CASSSTNSGANVLTF. The chain uses TRBV12-3 or TRBV12-4 and TRBJ2-6. The CDR3 sequence is 15 residues long.